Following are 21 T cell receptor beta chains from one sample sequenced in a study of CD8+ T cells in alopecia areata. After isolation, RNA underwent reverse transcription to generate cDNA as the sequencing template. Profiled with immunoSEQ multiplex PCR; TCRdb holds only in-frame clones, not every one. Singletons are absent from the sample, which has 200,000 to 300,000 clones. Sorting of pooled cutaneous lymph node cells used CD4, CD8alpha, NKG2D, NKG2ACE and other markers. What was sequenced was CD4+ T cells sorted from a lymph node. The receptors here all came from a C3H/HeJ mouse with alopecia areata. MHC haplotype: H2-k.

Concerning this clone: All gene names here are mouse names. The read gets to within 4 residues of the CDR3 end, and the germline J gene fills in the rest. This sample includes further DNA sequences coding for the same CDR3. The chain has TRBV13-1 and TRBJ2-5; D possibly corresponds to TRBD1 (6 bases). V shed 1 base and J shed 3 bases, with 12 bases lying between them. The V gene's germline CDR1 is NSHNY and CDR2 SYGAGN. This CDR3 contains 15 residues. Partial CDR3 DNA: TGTGCCAGCAGTGATCCCAGGGGAGGGCAAGAC. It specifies CASSDPRGGQD. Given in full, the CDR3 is CASSDPRGGQDTQYF.

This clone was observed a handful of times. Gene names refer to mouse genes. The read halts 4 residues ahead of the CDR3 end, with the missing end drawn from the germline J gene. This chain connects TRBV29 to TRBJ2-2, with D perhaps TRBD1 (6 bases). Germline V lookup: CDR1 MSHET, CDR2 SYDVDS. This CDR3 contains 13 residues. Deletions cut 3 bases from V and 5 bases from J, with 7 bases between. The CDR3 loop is CASSLRGTGQLYF. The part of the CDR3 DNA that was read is TGTGCTAGCAGTTTGAGGGGGACCGGG.

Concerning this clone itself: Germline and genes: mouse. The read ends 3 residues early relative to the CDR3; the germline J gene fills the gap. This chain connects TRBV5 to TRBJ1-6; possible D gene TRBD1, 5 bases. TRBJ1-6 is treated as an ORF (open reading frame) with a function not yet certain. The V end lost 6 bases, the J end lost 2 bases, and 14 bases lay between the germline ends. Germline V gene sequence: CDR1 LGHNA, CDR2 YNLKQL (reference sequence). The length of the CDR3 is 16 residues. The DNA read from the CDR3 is TGTGCCAGCAGAACAGACAGAGGCCCCTATAATTCGCCC. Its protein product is CASRTDRGPYNSP. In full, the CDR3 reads CASRTDRGPYNSPLYF.

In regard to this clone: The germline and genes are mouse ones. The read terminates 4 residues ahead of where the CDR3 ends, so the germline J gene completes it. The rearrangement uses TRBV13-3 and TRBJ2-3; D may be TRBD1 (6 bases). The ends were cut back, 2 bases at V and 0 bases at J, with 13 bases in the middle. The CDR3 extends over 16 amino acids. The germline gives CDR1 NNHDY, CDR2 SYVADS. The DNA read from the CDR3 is TGTGCCAGCAGTGAGGCCAGGGGCCATAGTGCAGAA. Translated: CASSEARGHSAE. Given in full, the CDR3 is CASSEARGHSAETLYF.

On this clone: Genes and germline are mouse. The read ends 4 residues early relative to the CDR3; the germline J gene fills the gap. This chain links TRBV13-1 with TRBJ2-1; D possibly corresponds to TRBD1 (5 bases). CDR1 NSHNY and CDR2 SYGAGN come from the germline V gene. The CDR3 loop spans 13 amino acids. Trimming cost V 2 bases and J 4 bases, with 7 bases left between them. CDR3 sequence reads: CASSEPGYAEQFF. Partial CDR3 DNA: TGTGCCAGCAGTGAACCAGGGTATGCT.

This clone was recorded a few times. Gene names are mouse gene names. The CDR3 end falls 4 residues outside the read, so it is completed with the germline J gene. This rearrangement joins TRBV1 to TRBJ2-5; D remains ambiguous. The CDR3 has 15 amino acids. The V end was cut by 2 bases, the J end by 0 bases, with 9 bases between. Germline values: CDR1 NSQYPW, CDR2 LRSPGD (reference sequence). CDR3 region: CTCSANRNNQDTQYF. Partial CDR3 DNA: TGCACCTGCAGTGCAAACAGAAATAACCAAGAC.

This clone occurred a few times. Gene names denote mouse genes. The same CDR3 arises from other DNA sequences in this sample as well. Incomplete CDR3 DNA: TGTGCTAGCAGTAGACAAAGTCAAAAC. Translating gives CASSRQSQN. The CDR3 in full is CASSRQSQNTLYF. The chain joins TRBV17 to TRBJ2-4; D not resolved. The read falls 4 residues short of the CDR3 end, and the missing part is taken from the germline J gene. V shed 2 bases and J shed 0 bases, with 3 bases lying between them. Looked up from germline, CDR1 is MNHDT and CDR2 is YYDKIL. The CDR3 is 13 amino acids. The complete variable domain, with remaining parts taken from reference TRBV17 and TRBJ2-4, reads DTTVKQNPRYKLARVGKPVNLICSQTMNHDTMYWYQKKPNQAPKLLLFYYDKILNREADTFEKFQSSRPNNSFCSLYIGSAGLEYSAMYLCASSRQSQNTLYFGAGTRLSVL.

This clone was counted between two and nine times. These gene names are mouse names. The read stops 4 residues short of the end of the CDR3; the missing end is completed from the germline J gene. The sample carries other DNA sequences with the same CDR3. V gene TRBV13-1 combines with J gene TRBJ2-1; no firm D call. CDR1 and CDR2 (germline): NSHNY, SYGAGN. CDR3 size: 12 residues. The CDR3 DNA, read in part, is TGTGCCAGCAGTGATGCAAGGGCT. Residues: CASSDARA. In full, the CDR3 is CASSDARAEQFF.

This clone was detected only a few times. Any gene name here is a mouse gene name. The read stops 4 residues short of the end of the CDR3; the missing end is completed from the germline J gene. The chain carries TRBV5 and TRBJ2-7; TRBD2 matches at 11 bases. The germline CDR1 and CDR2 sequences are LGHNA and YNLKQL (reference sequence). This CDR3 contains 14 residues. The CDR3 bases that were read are TGTGCCAGCAGCCAGGACTGGGGGGATAAT. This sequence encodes CASSQDWGDN. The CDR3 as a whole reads CASSQDWGDNEQYF.

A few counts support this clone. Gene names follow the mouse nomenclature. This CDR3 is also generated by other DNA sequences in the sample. The sequenced CDR3 bases are TGTGCCTGGAGTCTACGGACTGGGGGTGCAGAA. Translated: CAWSLRTGGAE. The whole CDR3 sequence is CAWSLRTGGAETLYF. The chain has TRBV31 and TRBJ2-3, with 9 positions matching TRBD2. Read coverage stops 4 residues before the CDR3 terminus; the germline J gene supplies the remainder. The germline V gene has CDR1 GKSSPN and CDR2 SITVG. This CDR3 has 15 residues. V lost 0 bases and J lost 1; bases outside the gene matches: 2. Combining the CDR3 with reference TRBV31 and TRBJ2-3 gives the whole variable domain AQTIHQWPVAEIKAVGSPLSLGCTIKGKSSPNLYWYWQATGGTLQQLFYSITVGQVESVVQLNLSASRPKDDQFILSTEKLLLSHSGFYLCAWSLRTGGAETLYFGSGTRLTVL.

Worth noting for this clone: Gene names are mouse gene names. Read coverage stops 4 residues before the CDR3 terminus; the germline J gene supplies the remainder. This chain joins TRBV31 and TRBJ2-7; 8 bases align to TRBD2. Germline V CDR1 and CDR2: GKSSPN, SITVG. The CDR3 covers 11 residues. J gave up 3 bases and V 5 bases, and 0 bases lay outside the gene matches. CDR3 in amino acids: CAWGLGYEQYF. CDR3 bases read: TGTGCCTGGGGACTGGGCTAT. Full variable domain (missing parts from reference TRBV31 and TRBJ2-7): AQTIHQWPVAEIKAVGSPLSLGCTIKGKSSPNLYWYWQATGGTLQQLFYSITVGQVESVVQLNLSASRPKDDQFILSTEKLLLSHSGFYLCAWGLGYEQYFGPGTRLTVL.

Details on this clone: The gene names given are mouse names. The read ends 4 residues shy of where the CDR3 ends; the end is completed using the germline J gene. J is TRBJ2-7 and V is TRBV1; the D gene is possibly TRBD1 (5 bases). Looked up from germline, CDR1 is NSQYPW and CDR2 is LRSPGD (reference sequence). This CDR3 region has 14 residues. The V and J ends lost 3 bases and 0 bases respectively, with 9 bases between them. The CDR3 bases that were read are TGCACCTGCAGTGCCACGACAGTCTCCTAT. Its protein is CTCSATTVSY. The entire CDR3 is CTCSATTVSYEQYF.

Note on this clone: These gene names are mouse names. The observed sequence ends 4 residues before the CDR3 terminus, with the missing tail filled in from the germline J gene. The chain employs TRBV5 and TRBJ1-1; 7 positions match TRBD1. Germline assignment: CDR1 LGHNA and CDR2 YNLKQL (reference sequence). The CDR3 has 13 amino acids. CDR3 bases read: TGTGCCAGCAGCCGGGGACAGTACCCA. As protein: CASSRGQYP. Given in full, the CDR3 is CASSRGQYPEVFF.

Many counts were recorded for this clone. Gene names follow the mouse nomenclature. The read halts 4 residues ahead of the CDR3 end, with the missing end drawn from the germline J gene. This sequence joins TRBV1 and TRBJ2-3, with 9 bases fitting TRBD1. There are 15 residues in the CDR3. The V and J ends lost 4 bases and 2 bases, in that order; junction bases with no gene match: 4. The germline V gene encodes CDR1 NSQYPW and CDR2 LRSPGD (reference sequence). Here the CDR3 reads CTCSGQGDIAETLYF. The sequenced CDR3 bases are TGCACCTGCAGTGGACAGGGGGACATTGCAGAA.

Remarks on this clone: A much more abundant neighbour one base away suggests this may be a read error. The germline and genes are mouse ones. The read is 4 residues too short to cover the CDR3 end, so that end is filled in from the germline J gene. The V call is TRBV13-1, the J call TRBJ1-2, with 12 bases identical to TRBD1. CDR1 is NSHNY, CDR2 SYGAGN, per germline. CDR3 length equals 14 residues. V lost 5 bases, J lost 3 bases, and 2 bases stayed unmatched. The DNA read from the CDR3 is TGTGCCAGCAGGGGGACAGGGGGCGACTCC. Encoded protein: CASRGTGGDS. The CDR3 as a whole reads CASRGTGGDSDYTF.

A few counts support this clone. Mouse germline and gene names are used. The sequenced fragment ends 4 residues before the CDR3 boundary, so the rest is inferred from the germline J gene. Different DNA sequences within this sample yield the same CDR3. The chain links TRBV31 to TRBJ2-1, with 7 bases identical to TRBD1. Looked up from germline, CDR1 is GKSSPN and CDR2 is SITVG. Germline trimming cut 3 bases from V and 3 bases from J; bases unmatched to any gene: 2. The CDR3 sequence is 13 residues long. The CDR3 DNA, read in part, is TGTGCCTGGAGCCGGGACAGCTATGCT. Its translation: CAWSRDSYA. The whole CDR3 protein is CAWSRDSYAEQFF.

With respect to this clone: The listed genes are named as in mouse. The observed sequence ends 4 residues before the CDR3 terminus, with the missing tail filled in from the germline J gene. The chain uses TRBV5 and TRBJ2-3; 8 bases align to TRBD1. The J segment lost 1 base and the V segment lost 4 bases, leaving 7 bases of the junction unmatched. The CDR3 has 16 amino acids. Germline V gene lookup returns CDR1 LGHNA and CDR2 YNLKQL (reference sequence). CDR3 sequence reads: CASSPVPGQGAETLYF. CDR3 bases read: TGTGCCAGCAGCCCCGTTCCGGGACAGGGTGCAGAA.

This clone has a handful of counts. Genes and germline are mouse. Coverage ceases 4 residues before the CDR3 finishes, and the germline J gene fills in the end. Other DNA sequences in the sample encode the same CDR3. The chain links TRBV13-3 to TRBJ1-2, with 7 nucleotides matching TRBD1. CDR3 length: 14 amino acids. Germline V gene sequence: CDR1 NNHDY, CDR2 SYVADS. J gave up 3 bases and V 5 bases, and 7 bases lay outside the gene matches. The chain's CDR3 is CASSPTGRDSDYTF. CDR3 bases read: TGTGCCAGCAGCCCGACAGGGAGAGACTCC.

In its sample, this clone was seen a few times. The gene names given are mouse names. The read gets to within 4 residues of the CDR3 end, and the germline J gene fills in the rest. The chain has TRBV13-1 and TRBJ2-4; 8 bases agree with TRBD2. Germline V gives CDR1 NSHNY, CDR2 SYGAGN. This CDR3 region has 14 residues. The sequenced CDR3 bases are TGTGCCAGCAGTGAGCTGGGGGGTTGGAAC. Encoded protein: CASSELGGWN. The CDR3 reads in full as CASSELGGWNTLYF.

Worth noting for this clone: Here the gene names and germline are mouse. CDR3: CASKDWGTETLYF. CDR3 DNA, as far as it was read: TGTGCCAGCAAGGACTGGGGGACAGAA. This chain uses TRBV13-1 with TRBJ2-3, with 10 bases aligning to TRBD2. The CDR3 extends 4 residues past the end of the read, so its final part is completed from the germline J gene. Losses at the gene ends were 6 bases for V and 4 bases for J; bases not matched to a gene: 2. The CDR3 runs 13 residues. Germline CDR1 NSHNY, CDR2 SYGAGN.

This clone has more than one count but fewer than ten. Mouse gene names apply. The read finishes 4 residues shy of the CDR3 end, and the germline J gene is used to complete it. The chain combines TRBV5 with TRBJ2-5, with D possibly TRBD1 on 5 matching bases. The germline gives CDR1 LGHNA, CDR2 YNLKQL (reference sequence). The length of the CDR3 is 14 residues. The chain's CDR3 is CASSQQGEKDTQYF. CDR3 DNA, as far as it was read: TGTGCCAGCAGCCAACAGGGAGAGAAAGAC.